This T cell receptor (beta chain) is from a study of metastatic and nonmetastatic thyroid tumors. The wider study: The study looked at repertoires side by side in blood and in tumor or nodule tissue from malignant and benign thyroid patients.

Germline CDR1 SNHLY, CDR2 FYNNEI. The CDR3 totals 18 residues. Trimming shortened V by 2 bases and J by 1 base, and 21 bases separated the two germline ends. TCRdb redid the clone calls on the PCR reads using MiXCR. The data contain 11,000 to 15,000 clones, approximately 3.8% of them singletons. The entire patient cohort was treatment-naive prior to thyroid surgery. Details on this clone: Its antigen is unknown.

Study conclusions and caveats: Reportedly, malignant thyroid tumors had significantly higher TCR beta diversity than benign nodules, in blood and tumor.

The sequenced sample consisted of tumor tissue. This receptor was taken from a female donor with papillary thyroid cancer or a benign thyroid nodule (not recorded which). Some clones in this sample may be carry-over from other donors' samples. The chain links TRBV2 to TRBJ2-7; tentative D call: TRBD2 (5 bases). The CDR3 reads CASSERAAGGRESYEQYF. The CDR3 region has the DNA TGTGCCAGCAGTGAACGCGCGGCGGGCGGACGGGAATCCTACGAGCAGTACTTC. Combining the CDR3 with reference TRBV2 and TRBJ2-7 gives the whole variable domain EPEVTQTPSHQVTQMGQEVILRCVPISNHLYFYWYRQILGQKVEFLVSFYNNEISEKSEIFDDQFSVERPDGSNFTLKIRSTKLEDSAMYFCASSERAAGGRESYEQYFGPGTRLTVT.